The 12 T cell receptor beta chains in this list originate from one sample, sequenced in a study of T cell clones after liver transplantation. Some clones are missing from TCRdb's copy, which holds only in-frame ones; the method was immunoSEQ multiplex PCR. The sample holds around 100,000 clones, about 86% seen once. Specimen: CD4+ T cells from blood, collected approximately 45 months after liver transplant. Receptors originate from a human patient who received a liver transplant. The graft donor may be the source of some T cells.

This sequence joins TRBV5-1 and TRBJ2-3; 7 bases agree with TRBD1. CDR1 and CDR2 (germline): SGHRS, YFSETQ. Unmatched junction bases numbered 4, after V lost 0 bases and J lost 3 bases. This CDR3 is built from 15 residues. CDR3 coding DNA: TGCGCCAGCAGCTTGGGGGACAGATTAACAGATACGCAGTATTTT. This codes for CASSLGDRLTDTQYF.

The chain carries TRBV18 and TRBJ1-2; D is uncertain. The CDR3 covers 17 residues. V gave up 1 base and J gave up 5 bases, with 20 bases separating them. Germline CDR1 reads KGHSH; CDR2 reads LQKENI. CDR3 nucleotides: TGTGCCAGCTCACCACTTCCCGGTGACCAAAGGTCGTATGGCTACACCTTC. Amino acid sequence: CASSPLPGDQRSYGYTF. Full variable domain (outside the CDR3, taken from reference TRBV18 and TRBJ1-2): NAGVMQNPRHLVRRRGQEARLRCSPMKGHSHVYWYRQLPEEGLKFMVYLQKENIIDESGMPKERFSAEFPKEGPSILRIQQVVRGDSAAYFCASSPLPGDQRSYGYTFGSGTRLTVV.

This sequence joins TRBV7-2 and TRBJ1-1, with 7 positions matching TRBD1. The germline CDR1 and CDR2 sequences are SGHTA and FQGNSA. The V gene end was trimmed by 2 bases and the J gene end by 1 base; junction bases not matched to a gene: 4. The CDR3 spans 15 residues. CDR3 region: CASSLSRTGNTEAFF. CDR3 DNA: TGTGCCAGCAGCTTATCCCGGACAGGGAACACTGAAGCTTTCTTT.

This chain uses TRBV25-1 with TRBJ1-1, with D possibly being TRBD1 (6 bases). V was clipped by 1 base and J by 5 bases, with 14 bases between them. Germline loops: CDR1 MGHDK, CDR2 SYGVNS. The CDR3 totals 15 residues. In DNA, the CDR3 is TGTGCCAGCAGTGAATCGTTTGGGGGCTGGACTGAAGCTTTCTTT. Protein sequence: CASSESFGGWTEAFF.

The CDR3 sequence is CASSLSLGGYTF. Here the CDR3 DNA reads TGTGCCAGCAGCTTGTCGTTGGGAGGCTACACCTTC. V and J are TRBV5-4 and TRBJ1-2; no definite D call. Germline V gene lookup returns CDR1 SGHNT and CDR2 YYREEE (reference sequence). Trimming cost V 1 base and J 8 bases, with 9 bases left between them. This CDR3 is 12 amino acids long. Full variable domain (rest looked up from reference TRBV5-4 and TRBJ1-2): ETGVTQSPTHLIKTRGQQVTLRCSSQSGHNTVSWYQQALGQGPQFIFQYYREEENGRGNFPPRFSGLQFPNYSSELNVNALELDDSALYLCASSLSLGGYTFGSGTRLTVV.

This clone occurred once. V gene TRBV5-1 combines with J gene TRBJ2-7; possibly TRBD2 for D (6 bases). CDR1 and CDR2 (germline): SGHRS, YFSETQ. The CDR3 is 13 amino acids. V was pared by 7 bases and J by 6 bases, with 17 bases between. CDR3 sequence: CASGGAGNREQYF. In nucleotides, the CDR3 is TGCGCCAGCGGTGGGGCGGGAAATCGCGAGCAGTACTTC.

The chain links TRBV19 to TRBJ1-3, with D possibly being TRBD1 (5 bases). Trimming stripped 4 bases from V and 1 base from J, with 14 bases between. This CDR3 spans 16 amino acids. Germline V gene sequence: CDR1 LNHDA, CDR2 SQIVND (reference sequence). Here the CDR3 reads CASSRLGPKSGNTIYF. The CDR3 DNA reads TGTGCCAGTAGTAGATTGGGACCCAAGTCTGGAAACACCATATATTTT.

Concerning this clone itself: Other DNA variants within this sample encode the same CDR3. The chain has TRBV29-1 and TRBJ1-5, with 7 bases lining up with TRBD1. The CDR3 consists of 13 residues. Germline CDR1 is SQVTM and CDR2 is ANQGSEA. With 4 bases clipped from V and 3 bases from J, the junction kept 3 bases outside the gene matches. The CDR3 loop reads CSVGQGNNQPQHF. As DNA, the CDR3 is TGCAGCGTTGGACAGGGAAACAATCAGCCCCAGCATTTT.

The rearrangement links TRBV9 to TRBJ2-2; 7 bases match TRBD1. After removal of 4 bases from V and 1 base from J, the junction contained 16 bases not matched to a gene. Germline loops: CDR1 SGDLS, CDR2 YYNGEE. CDR3 length: 19 amino acids. DNA for the CDR3: TGTGCCAGCAGCCCTAGGCCAGGGGGACCTCTACAGAACACCGGGGAGCTGTTTTTT. Amino acids: CASSPRPGGPLQNTGELFF.

The rearrangement joins TRBV7-9 to TRBJ1-3; no clear D gene. The V gene lost 11 bases and the J gene lost 4 bases, with 3 bases spanning the gap. Germline lookup yields CDR1 SEHNR and CDR2 FQNEAQ (reference sequence). This CDR3 contains 9 residues. CDR3 loop: CAVGNTIYF. The CDR3 DNA sequence: TGTGCCGTCGGAAACACCATATATTTT. Combining the CDR3 with reference TRBV7-9 and TRBJ1-3 gives the whole variable domain DTGVSQNPRHKITKRGQNVTFRCDPISEHNRLYWYRQTLGQGPEFLTYFQNEAQLEKSRLLSDRFSAERPKGSFSTLEIQRTEQGDSAMYLCAVGNTIYFGEGSWLTVV.

This chain uses TRBV5-5 with TRBJ2-1; 7 bases fit TRBD2. CDR3 size: 13 residues. Germline V gene data show CDR1 as SGHKS and CDR2 as YYEKEE (reference sequence). V was pared by 1 base and J by 15 bases, with 10 bases of the junction left unmatched. CDR3: CASSLPVGGPVFF. The CDR3 nucleotides are TGTGCCAGCAGCTTGCCCGTGGGAGGGCCGGTGTTCTTC.

The chain's CDR3 is CAVQSGGHPEQYF. CDR3 nucleotides: TGTGCCGTCCAGAGTGGGGGCCACCCGGAGCAGTACTTC. The chain couples TRBV2 to TRBJ2-7, with D tentatively TRBD1 (6 bases). Between the trimmed V and J ends, which lost 11 bases and 7 bases, there was a span of 21 bases. Germline loops: CDR1 SNHLY, CDR2 FYNNEI. There are 13 residues in the CDR3. Based on the CDR3 plus reference TRBV2 and TRBJ2-7, the full variable domain is EPEVTQTPSHQVTQMGQEVILRCVPISNHLYFYWYRQILGQKVEFLVSFYNNEISEKSEIFDDQFSVERPDGSNFTLKIRSTKLEDSAMYFCAVQSGGHPEQYFGPGTRLTVT.